The sequence of this TCR beta chain was determined in a study of shared clonotypes between healthy human individuals. The method was immunoSEQ multiplex PCR; TCRdb's version includes in-frame clones alone and lacks a portion of them. Of hundreds of thousands of clones listed, 85% to 95% are singletons. Naive CD8 cells, CD45RO-negative and positively selected for CCR7, excluded terminally differentiated effector memory CD45RA+ cells. Donors were healthy HIV-negative adults without recent acute infections or vaccinations. The CDR3 is made up of 15 amino acids. The V gene end was trimmed by 5 bases and the J gene end by 2 bases; junction bases not matched to a gene: 6. CDR1 and CDR2 from the germline V gene are PRHDT and FYEKMQ (reference sequence).

The sequence was collected from a woman between 25 and 40 years old in good health. The genes are TRBV13 and TRBJ2-7; 10 bases map to TRBD1. Sequencing used naive CD8+ T cells sorted from blood. The CDR3 DNA is TGTGCCAGCAGCCCCTCCGGACAGGGGGCCTACGAGCAGTACTTC. Its translation is CASSPSGQGAYEQYF.